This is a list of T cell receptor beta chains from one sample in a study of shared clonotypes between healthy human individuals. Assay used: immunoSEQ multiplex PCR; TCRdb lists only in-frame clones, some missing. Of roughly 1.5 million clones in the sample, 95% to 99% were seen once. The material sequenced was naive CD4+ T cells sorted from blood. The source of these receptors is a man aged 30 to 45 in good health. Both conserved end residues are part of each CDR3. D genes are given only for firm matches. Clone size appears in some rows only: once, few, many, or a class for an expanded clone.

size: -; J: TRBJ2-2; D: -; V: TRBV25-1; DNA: TGTGCCAGCAGTCCCAAACGGGGACATAAGAACACCGGGGAGCTGTTTTTT; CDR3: CASSPKRGHKNTGELFF
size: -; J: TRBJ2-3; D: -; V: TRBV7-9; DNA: TGTGCCAGCAGCTTAGGGCAGTACACAGATACGCAGTATTTT; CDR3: CASSLGQYTDTQYF
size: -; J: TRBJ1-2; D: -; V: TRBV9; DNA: TGTGCCAGCAGCGTAGACGAGGGCCTTGACGGCTACACCTTC; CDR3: CASSVDEGLDGYTF
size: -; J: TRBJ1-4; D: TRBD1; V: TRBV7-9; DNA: TGTGCCAGCAGCTTAAGGTTGGCAGGGGGCAGTGAAAAACTGTTTTTT; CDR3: CASSLRLAGGSEKLFF
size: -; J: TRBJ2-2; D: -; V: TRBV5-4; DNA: TGTGCCAGCAGCGAGAGGGAGGCTGGGGAGCTGTTTTTT; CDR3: CASSEREAGELFF
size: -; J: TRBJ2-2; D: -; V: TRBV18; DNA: TGTGCCAGCTCACCGGTCCAGATCACCGGGGAGCTGTTTTTT; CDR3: CASSPVQITGELFF
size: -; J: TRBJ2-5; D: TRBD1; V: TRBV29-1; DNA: TGCAGCGTTCGGGACAGGGGAGGTGCAGAGACCCAGTACTTC; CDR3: CSVRDRGGAETQYF
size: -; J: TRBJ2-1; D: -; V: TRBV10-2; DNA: TGCGCCAGCAACTTAGCCCCTTGGGCGGGGGCTAGCGGCGGGGAGTATAATGAGCAGTTCTTC; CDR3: CASNLAPWAGASGGEYNEQFF
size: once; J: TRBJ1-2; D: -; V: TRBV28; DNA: TGTGCCAGCAGTTTATGGGTGGACGGCTATGGCTACACCTTC; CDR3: CASSLWVDGYGYTF
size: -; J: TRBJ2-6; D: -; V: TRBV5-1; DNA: TGCGCCAGCAGCAAGGACACCGCTGGGGCCAACGTCCTGACTTTC; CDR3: CASSKDTAGANVLTF
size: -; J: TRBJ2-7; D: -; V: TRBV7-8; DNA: TGTGCCAGCAGCTTACCGCAGAAGAGCCCCTACGAGCAGTACTTC; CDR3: CASSLPQKSPYEQYF
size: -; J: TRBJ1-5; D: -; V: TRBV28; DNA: TGTGCCAGCAGAGGCCCACAGTCCCTTAGCAATCAGCCCCAGCATTTT; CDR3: CASRGPQSLSNQPQHF
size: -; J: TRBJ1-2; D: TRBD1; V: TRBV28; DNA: TGTGCCAGCAGTTTCACAGGGGCGAACTATGGCTACACCTTC; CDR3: CASSFTGANYGYTF
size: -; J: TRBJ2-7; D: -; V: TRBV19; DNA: TGTGCCAGTAGTATTTTTCTAACGGACGAGCAGTACTTC; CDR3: CASSIFLTDEQYF
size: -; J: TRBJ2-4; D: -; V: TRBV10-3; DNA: TGTGCCATCAGTCCAGGGCCTCGGCAAGTCAAAAACATTCAGTACTTC; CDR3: CAISPGPRQVKNIQYF
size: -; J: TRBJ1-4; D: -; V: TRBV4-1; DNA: TGCGCCAGCAGCCAAGTATTTGCAACTAATGAAAAACTGTTTTTT; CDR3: CASSQVFATNEKLFF
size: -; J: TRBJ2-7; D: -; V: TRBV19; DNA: TGTGCCAGTAGTATAGCCCGTTCCTACGAGCAGTACTTC; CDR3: CASSIARSYEQYF
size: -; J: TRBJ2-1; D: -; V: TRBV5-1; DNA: TGCGCCAGCGGGTTTCGACCGGGACTTTCCTACAATGAGCAGTTCTTC; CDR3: CASGFRPGLSYNEQFF
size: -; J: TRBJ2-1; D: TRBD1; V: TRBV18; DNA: TGTGCCAGCTCACCGACAGGGGGTGATTGGAATGAGCAGTTCTTC; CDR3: CASSPTGGDWNEQFF
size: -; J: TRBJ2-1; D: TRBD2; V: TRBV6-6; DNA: TGTGCCAGCAGTTATTCTCTAGCGGGAGGGCGCAATGAGCAGTTCTTC; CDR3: CASSYSLAGGRNEQFF
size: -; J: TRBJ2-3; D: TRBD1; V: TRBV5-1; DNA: TGCGCCAGCAGTGTACAGGGGACAAGCACAGATACGCAGTATTTT; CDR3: CASSVQGTSTDTQYF
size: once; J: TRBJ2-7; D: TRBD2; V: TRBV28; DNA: TGTGCCAGCAGTTCTATGACTAGCGGGAGGGCTTCAACCACCTACGAGCAGTACTTC; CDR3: CASSSMTSGRASTTYEQYF
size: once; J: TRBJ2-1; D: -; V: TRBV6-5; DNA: TGTGCCAGCAGTTACTCGGGGGGGGCTAGATTTGAGCAGTTCTTC; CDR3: CASSYSGGARFEQFF
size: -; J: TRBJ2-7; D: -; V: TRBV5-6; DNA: TGTGCCAGCAGCTACCGCCGAGGGGGACCCTCCTACGAGCAGTACTTC; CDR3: CASSYRRGGPSYEQYF
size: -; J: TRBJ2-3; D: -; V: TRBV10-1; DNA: TGCGCCAGCAGTGAAGGGACTAGCACAGATACGCAGTATTTT; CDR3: CASSEGTSTDTQYF
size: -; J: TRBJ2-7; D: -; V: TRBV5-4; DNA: TGTGCCAGCAGCTTGGACAGGGACGAGCAGTACTTC; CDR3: CASSLDRDEQYF
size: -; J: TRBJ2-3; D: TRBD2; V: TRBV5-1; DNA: TGCGCCAGCAGCTTGGAACCGAGCGGGATCACAGATACGCAGTATTTT; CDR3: CASSLEPSGITDTQYF
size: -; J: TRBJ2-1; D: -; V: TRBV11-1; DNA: TGTGCCAGCAGCCCGACGTCAATTGAGCAGTTCTTC; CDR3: CASSPTSIEQFF
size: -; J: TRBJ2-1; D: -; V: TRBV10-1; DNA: TGCGCCAGCAGTGAGCCCGGCAATGAGCAGTTCTTC; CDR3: CASSEPGNEQFF
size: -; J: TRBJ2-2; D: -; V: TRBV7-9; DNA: TGTGCCAGCAGCTTCGTTCAGCCTTCGAACACCGGGGAGCTGTTTTTT; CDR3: CASSFVQPSNTGELFF
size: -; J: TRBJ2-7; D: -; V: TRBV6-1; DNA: TGTGCCAGCAGTGTAAGACAGAGCGGGCAGTACTTC; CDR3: CASSVRQSGQYF
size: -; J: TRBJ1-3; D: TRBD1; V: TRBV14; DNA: TGTGCCAGCAGCCCCGGACAGGGGCATGGAAACACCATATATTTT; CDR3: CASSPGQGHGNTIYF
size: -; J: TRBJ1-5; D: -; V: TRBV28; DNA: TGTGCCAGCAGCCCGCAGAGGGGCATCGCTCCCCAGCATTTT; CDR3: CASSPQRGIAPQHF
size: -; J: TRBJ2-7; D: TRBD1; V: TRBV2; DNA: TGTGCCAGCAACAGGGGGCTCATCTACGAGCAGTACTTC; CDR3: CASNRGLIYEQYF
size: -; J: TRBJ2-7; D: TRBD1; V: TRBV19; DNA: TGTGCCAGTAGTTGGACAGGACCTCCAGACAGCTACGAGCAGTACTTC; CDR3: CASSWTGPPDSYEQYF
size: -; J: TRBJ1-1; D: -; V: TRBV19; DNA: TGTGCCAGTAGTACCCGGGTGAACACTGAAGCTTTCTTT; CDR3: CASSTRVNTEAFF
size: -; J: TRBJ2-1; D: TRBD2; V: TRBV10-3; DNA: TGTGCCATCAGCGTGGGGACTAGCGGGAGTCAGGGGGAGCAGTTCTTC; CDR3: CAISVGTSGSQGEQFF